This T cell receptor (beta chain) was sequenced during a study of T cell changes during pregnancy in multiple sclerosis. The CDR3 is 13 residues long. Per germline, CDR1 KGHSY and CDR2 FQNENV. V lost 0 bases to trimming and J lost 8 bases, with 7 bases between them. Using immunoSEQ multiplex PCR, the repertoire was profiled, and TCRdb retains in-frame clones only, with some absent. The table has about 110,000 clones, about 94% seen once. Sample: peripheral blood, taken in the third trimester of pregnancy. The receptor was derived from a female donor with multiple sclerosis, enrolled in a pregnancy study. The chain couples TRBV16 to TRBJ1-4; no reliable D call. The CDR3 region has the DNA TGTGCCAGCAGCCAATCGAGGGCGGAAAAACTGTTTTTT. It codes for CASSQSRAEKLFF.